A single sample is the source of the 18 T cell receptor beta chains below, sequenced in a study of cytomegalovirus exposure and HLA in healthy donors (dated by TCRdb to the late 2010s). The method was the immunoSEQ multiplex PCR assay. For the multiplex PCR, a mixture combining 60 forward primers for TCR Vbeta segments and 13 reverse primers for TCR Jbeta segments was used. TCRdb re-hosts the immuneACCESS table, in-frame sequences only. Its copies lack some clones; in the studies checked, an unresolved V gene accounts for under half of them, and the cause for the rest is not known. Counted in this sample were around 180,000 clones; 81% of them appeared once. The ten largest clonotypes hold 1.5% to 2% of the sample. The sequenced sample consisted of PBMCs. The receptor set was obtained from a man aged 18-30 years in good health and CMV-seronegative.

The genes are TRBV5-1 and TRBJ2-5; TRBD2 agrees at 8 bases. The CDR3 spans 16 residues. Germline V lookup: CDR1 SGHRS, CDR2 YFSETQ. V shed 0 bases and J 0 bases; nucleotides not matched to a gene: 4. CDR3 in amino acids: CASSLVLAGYQETQYF. CDR3 nucleotide sequence: TGCGCCAGCAGCTTGGTATTAGCGGGGTACCAAGAGACCCAGTACTTC.

This chain joins TRBV6-5 and TRBJ2-7; a weak D match, TRBD2 (5 bases). Trimming pared 3 bases from V and 6 bases from J, leaving 12 bases between. The germline gives CDR1 MNHEY, CDR2 SVGAGI. This CDR3 has 13 residues. CDR3 nucleotides: TGTGCCAGCAGTTATCTTCGGGGAGCCGAGCAGTACTTC. Its protein product is CASSYLRGAEQYF.

This rearrangement joins TRBV5-1 to TRBJ2-6; D is possibly TRBD1 (5 bases). Germline assignment: CDR1 SGHRS and CDR2 YFSETQ. CDR3 length: 15 residues. Trimming removed 4 bases from V and 2 bases from J, with 10 bases in between. The CDR3 DNA sequence: TGCGCCAGCAGCGTCAGGGTAACTGGGGCCAACGTCCTGACTTTC. Protein product: CASSVRVTGANVLTF.

This clone has just one count. The chain joins TRBV7-2 to TRBJ2-3, with 7 positions matching TRBD2. The CDR3 length is 15 residues. The V and J ends lost 3 bases and 2 bases, in that order; junction bases with no gene match: 5. Germline loops: CDR1 SGHTA, CDR2 FQGNSA. The CDR3 spells CASSFLADSTDTQYF. The CDR3 nucleotides read TGTGCCAGCAGCTTTCTAGCGGACTCCACAGATACGCAGTATTTT.

This chain connects TRBV4-1 to TRBJ2-5; TRBD1 is a possible D gene (5 bases). The CDR3 totals 15 residues. Germline values: CDR1 MGHRA, CDR2 YSYEKL. Trimming took off 0 bases at V and 3 bases at J, with 11 bases between the two ends. CDR3 residues: CASSQDPRAEETQYF. In DNA form, the CDR3 reads TGCGCCAGCAGCCAAGATCCCAGGGCCGAAGAGACCCAGTACTTC.

This chain's CDR3 is CASSLGGTITGELFF. CDR3 nucleotide sequence: TGTGCCAGCAGTCTGGGGGGGACCATCACCGGGGAGCTGTTTTTT. This chain joins TRBV5-6 and TRBJ2-2; 7 nucleotides agree with TRBD2. Unmatched junction bases numbered 8, after V lost 5 bases and J lost 4 bases. The CDR3 has 15 residues. Germline V gene sequence: CDR1 SGHDT, CDR2 YYEEEE.

This clone was counted only a few times. The gene calls are TRBV27 and TRBJ2-7; 8 nucleotides match TRBD1. Trimming at V came to 3 bases and at J to 4 bases, leaving 8 bases not matched to a gene. The CDR3 totals 15 residues. Germline assignment: CDR1 MNHEY and CDR2 SMNVEV (reference sequence). The CDR3 nucleotides are TGTGCCAGCAGTTTGGCAGGGGGCGAAGGGTACGAGCAGTACTTC. It is translated as CASSLAGGEGYEQYF.

This clone was seen once. The chain is built from TRBV29-1 and TRBJ1-1; D uncertain. V was cut by 4 bases and J by 7 bases, with 16 bases left in between. Per germline, CDR1 SQVTM and CDR2 ANQGSEA. The CDR3 is 13 residues long. CDR3 sequence reads: CSVGFNGDGEAFF. The CDR3 DNA is TGCAGCGTTGGGTTTAACGGAGACGGTGAAGCTTTCTTT.

The chain has TRBV9 and TRBJ2-2; 7 nucleotides agree with TRBD1. V shed 1 base and J 1 base; nucleotides not matched to a gene: 1. CDR3 length equals 15 residues. The germline gives CDR1 SGDLS, CDR2 YYNGEE. The DNA for the CDR3 is TGTGCCAGCAGCGTACGGACAGGGAACACCGGGGAGCTGTTTTTT. Its translation is CASSVRTGNTGELFF. The whole variable domain, remainder taken from reference TRBV9 and TRBJ2-2, is DSGVTQTPKHLITATGQRVTLRCSPRSGDLSVYWYQQSLDQGLQFLIQYYNGEERAKGNILERFSAQQFPDLHSELNLSSLELGDSALYFCASSVRTGNTGELFFGEGSRLTVL.

The V call is TRBV10-3, the J call TRBJ1-1; D is perhaps TRBD1 (6 bases). Per germline, CDR1 ENHRY and CDR2 SYGVKD. V lost 1 base to trimming and J lost 2 bases, with 11 bases between them. This CDR3 has 15 amino acids. The chain's CDR3 is CAISEFQGLNTEAFF. The DNA of the CDR3 is TGTGCCATCAGTGAGTTTCAGGGGTTAAACACTGAAGCTTTCTTT.

This chain joins TRBV7-9 and TRBJ2-2; the match to TRBD1 covers 8 bases. Germline CDR1 reads SEHNR; CDR2 reads FQNEAQ (reference sequence). V shed 4 bases and J 4 bases; nucleotides not matched to a gene: 5. The length of the CDR3 is 15 residues. The CDR3 protein is CASSWQGAGTGELFF. The CDR3 DNA sequence: TGTGCCAGCAGCTGGCAGGGGGCGGGCACCGGGGAGCTGTTTTTT.

The chain couples TRBV7-9 to TRBJ1-1, with D perhaps matching TRBD1 (5 bases). The CDR3 consists of 14 residues. The ends were cut back, 2 bases at V and 2 bases at J, with 9 bases in the middle. Per the germline V gene, CDR1 is SEHNR and CDR2 is FQNEAQ (reference sequence). For the CDR3, the DNA is TGTGCCAGCAGCTTACCTACAGGAAACACTGAAGCTTTCTTT. Its protein is CASSLPTGNTEAFF.

The chain links TRBV7-2 to TRBJ1-2, with TRBD1 matching over 7 bases. The V segment lost 1 base and the J segment 4 bases; nucleotides outside the gene matches: 3. CDR1 and CDR2 (germline): SGHTA, FQGNSA. CDR3 size: 14 residues. CDR3 in amino acids: CASSLEGGGYGYTF. CDR3 bases: TGTGCCAGCAGCTTAGAAGGGGGCGGCTATGGCTACACCTTC.

The rearrangement uses TRBV7-2 and TRBJ2-7; 9 bases are a match to TRBD1. Germline assignment: CDR1 SGHTA and CDR2 FQGNSA. The CDR3 sequence is 14 residues long. With 4 bases clipped from V and 7 bases from J, the junction kept 8 bases outside the gene matches. CDR3: CASSYSGTGQEQYF. The CDR3 DNA follows: TGTGCCAGCAGCTATTCCGGGACAGGGCAGGAGCAGTACTTC.

This clone was seen a single time. This chain joins TRBV6-1 and TRBJ2-7, with TRBD2 identical over 8 bases. This CDR3 is 13 amino acids long. Germline CDR1 MNHNS, CDR2 SASEGT. Trimming at V came to 6 bases and at J to 6 bases, leaving 7 bases not matched to a gene. The CDR3 DNA sequence: TGTGCCAGCAGGGCGGGGGGTCCCGGCGAGCAGTACTTC. Protein sequence: CASRAGGPGEQYF.

This clone was detected a few times. J is TRBJ2-3 and V is TRBV29-1; possible D gene TRBD2, 5 bases. Germline V gene data show CDR1 as SQVTM and CDR2 as ANQGSEA. The CDR3 extends over 12 amino acids. Trimming took 5 bases from V and 9 from J, leaving 15 bases between them. CDR3 DNA: TGCAGCGTTCCAACGGGGATTAGGACGCAGTATTTT. It encodes CSVPTGIRTQYF.

The rearrangement uses TRBV6-5 and TRBJ2-3, with D possibly TRBD1 on 5 matching bases. Germline V gene lookup returns CDR1 MNHEY and CDR2 SVGAGI. Trimming took 5 bases from V and 10 from J, leaving 13 bases between them. The CDR3 spans 12 residues. DNA of the CDR3: TGTGCCAGCAGTCAGGGCTCTCTTCCGCAGTATTTT. Its protein is CASSQGSLPQYF.

This clone came up a few times. V usage is TRBV5-1 and J usage is TRBJ2-7, with 8 bases aligning to TRBD1. This CDR3 contains 13 residues. CDR1 SGHRS and CDR2 YFSETQ come from the germline V gene. The J segment lost 4 bases and the V segment lost 4 bases, leaving 4 bases of the junction unmatched. CDR3 in DNA: TGCGCCAGCAGCACGGACAGGGCTTACGAGCAGTACTTC. Translation gives CASSTDRAYEQYF.